This T cell receptor (beta chain) was sequenced in a study of PD-1 blockade in classical Hodgkin lymphoma. Study conclusions and caveats: Newly diagnosed patients were reported to exhibit reduced baseline TCR diversity relative to healthy donors.

On this clone: The antigen is not known.

Produced via immunoSEQ multiplex PCR; TCRdb's table is partial and in-frame only. The table records just under 100,000 clones, around four fifths of them present only once. The CDR3 length is 14 residues. The germline V gene has CDR1 MGHRA and CDR2 YSYEKL. Trimming at V came to 4 bases and at J to 4 bases, leaving 6 bases not matched to a gene. Brentuximab vedotin exposure varied, and every patient relapsed after autologous stem cell transplantation. Patients showed best responses of complete response, partial response or progressive disease. This clonotype was obtained from a human donor with classical Hodgkin lymphoma. This specimen was peripheral blood mononuclear cells (PBMCs), taken at baseline. V usage is TRBV4-1 and J usage is TRBJ1-1; TRBD1 matches at 7 bases. Written as DNA, the CDR3 is TGCGCCAGCAGCCTCGGACAGGACCCCACTGAAGCTTTCTTT. Its translation is CASSLGQDPTEAFF.